Each of the 17 T cell receptor beta chains below was sequenced from the same sample in a study of shared clonotypes between healthy human individuals. Repertoires were generated with immunoSEQ multiplex PCR, while TCRdb's copy carries only in-frame clones and drops some. The sample lists around 2,000,000 clones, approximately 94% seen once, with around 1.1% in the top ten. Terminally differentiated effector memory CD45RA+ cells were excluded by CCR7 positive selection of CD45RO-negative cells. The sample taken for sequencing was naive CD8+ T cells sorted from blood. These receptors originate from a man between 18 and 35 years old in good health.

Comments on this clone: In the same sample, other DNA sequences code for this CDR3. The chain is built from TRBV19 and TRBJ2-7; the D is unclear. CDR1 LNHDA and CDR2 SQIVND come from the germline V gene (reference sequence). This CDR3 spans 13 amino acids. The V end was cut by 3 bases, the J end by 2 bases, with 8 bases between. Here the CDR3 DNA reads TGTGCCAGTAGTATCGGGCAGCCCTACGAGCAGTACTTC. Its protein is CASSIGQPYEQYF.

The chain is built from TRBV6-5 and TRBJ1-4, with 10 bases aligning to TRBD1. Germline V gene data show CDR1 as MNHEY and CDR2 as SVGAGI. The CDR3 length is 14 residues. The V gene end was trimmed by 4 bases and the J gene end by 8 bases; junction bases not matched to a gene: 4. This chain's CDR3 is CASSWTGGKEKLFF. CDR3 in DNA: TGTGCCAGCAGTTGGACAGGGGGAAAAGAAAAACTGTTTTTT.

This sequence joins TRBV5-4 and TRBJ2-5; D is tentatively TRBD1 or TRBD2 (6 bases each). V lost 7 bases to trimming and J lost 4 bases, with 17 bases between them. The V gene's germline CDR1 is SGHNT and CDR2 YYREEE (reference sequence). The CDR3 runs to 14 residues. The CDR3 DNA reads as TGTGCCAGCCTCACGTGGGGGGCTGGAGAGACCCAGTACTTC. Its translation: CASLTWGAGETQYF. Complete variable domain (other parts from reference TRBV5-4 and TRBJ2-5): ETGVTQSPTHLIKTRGQQVTLRCSSQSGHNTVSWYQQALGQGPQFIFQYYREEENGRGNFPPRFSGLQFPNYSSELNVNALELDDSALYLCASLTWGAGETQYFGPGTRLLVL.

CDR3 nucleotides: TGCGCCAGCAGCTTTAAGGGAGGTGCGGCCGGGGAGCTGTTTTTT. It is translated as CASSFKGGAAGELFF. The chain has TRBV5-1 and TRBJ2-2; possibly TRBD2 for D (6 bases). The CDR3 has 15 residues. V gave up 2 bases and J gave up 6 bases, with 14 bases separating them. CDR1 and CDR2 from the germline V gene are SGHRS and YFSETQ. Based on the CDR3 plus reference TRBV5-1 and TRBJ2-2, the full variable domain is KAGVTQTPRYLIKTRGQQVTLSCSPISGHRSVSWYQQTPGQGLQFLFEYFSETQRNKGNFPGRFSGRQFSNSRSEMNVSTLELGDSALYLCASSFKGGAAGELFFGEGSRLTVL.

This chain links TRBV6-1 with TRBJ2-7; 7 positions agree with TRBD2. Germline trimming cut 1 base from V and 0 bases from J; bases unmatched to any gene: 9. The CDR3 is 17 amino acids. Germline V gene data show CDR1 as MNHNS and CDR2 as SASEGT. The CDR3 sequence: CASSEGTPLASSYEQYF. The CDR3 DNA reads as TGTGCCAGCAGTGAAGGTACCCCACTAGCGAGCTCCTACGAGCAGTACTTC.

DNA for the CDR3: TGTGCCAGCAGCTCCCCCTCGGGCCAACCCTACGAGCAGTACTTC. Protein product: CASSSPSGQPYEQYF. This chain links TRBV7-9 with TRBJ2-7, with D unclear. This CDR3 comprises 15 residues. The V and J ends lost 4 bases and 2 bases respectively, with 15 bases between them. Germline CDR1 and CDR2: SEHNR and FQNEAQ (reference sequence).

The gene calls are TRBV7-3 and TRBJ2-3, with TRBD2 matching over 10 bases. CDR3 length: 15 residues. The V gene's germline CDR1 is SGHTA and CDR2 FQGTGA. With 4 bases clipped from V and 1 base from J, the junction kept 2 bases outside the gene matches. CDR3 in DNA: TGTGCCAGCAGCTCAGGGACTAGCGGCACAGATACGCAGTATTTT. Translation: CASSSGTSGTDTQYF.

The chain recombines TRBV11-2 with TRBJ2-2, with D unclear. The CDR3 loop spans 13 amino acids. The germline gives CDR1 SGHAT, CDR2 FQNNGV. The V end lost 1 base, the J end lost 6 bases, and 6 bases lay between the germline ends. CDR3 sequence: CASSLVFAGELFF. CDR3 DNA sequence: TGTGCCAGCAGCTTAGTATTCGCCGGGGAGCTGTTTTTT.

The chain recombines TRBV7-6 with TRBJ2-1, with 11 positions matching TRBD2. This CDR3 is 14 amino acids long. J gave up 9 bases and V 3 bases, and 4 bases lay outside the gene matches. Germline CDR1 SGHVS, CDR2 FNYEAQ. CDR3 bases: TGTGCCAGCAGCTTTGGACTAGCGGGCCCTGAGCAGTTCTTC. This encodes CASSFGLAGPEQFF.

Concerning this clone itself: In the same sample, other DNA sequences code for this CDR3. The chain employs TRBV7-3 and TRBJ2-7; D remains ambiguous. Trimming took off 2 bases at V and 0 bases at J, with 5 bases between the two ends. CDR3 length: 13 amino acids. CDR1 is SGHTA, CDR2 FQGTGA, per germline. The CDR3 DNA is TGTGCCAGCAGCTTATTAGGCTCCTACGAGCAGTACTTC. Its translation is CASSLLGSYEQYF.

The chain is built from TRBV7-9 and TRBJ2-2; D is possibly TRBD1 (6 bases). Between the trimmed V and J ends, which lost 1 base and 4 bases, there was a span of 19 bases. Germline V CDR1 and CDR2: SEHNR, FQNEAQ (reference sequence). The CDR3 is made up of 18 amino acids. The chain's CDR3 is CASSLGVPRPGVTGELFF. In DNA form, the CDR3 reads TGTGCCAGCAGCTTAGGGGTTCCACGGCCAGGGGTCACCGGGGAGCTGTTTTTT.

The gene calls are TRBV10-3 and TRBJ2-3; D might be TRBD1 or TRBD2, each matching 6 bases. The germline CDR1 and CDR2 sequences are ENHRY and SYGVKD. Trimming left V 2 bases short and J 0 bases short, with 9 bases between. The CDR3 has 15 residues. The CDR3 reads CAISELGGSTDTQYF. CDR3 nucleotides: TGTGCCATCAGTGAGCTCGGGGGCAGCACAGATACGCAGTATTTT.

The genes are TRBV10-3 and TRBJ2-3, with a possible D match to TRBD2 (6 bases). Trimming cost V 7 bases and J 2 bases, with 19 bases left between them. This CDR3 has 16 residues. Germline CDR1 is ENHRY and CDR2 is SYGVKD. The CDR3 sequence: CAINRGEGGLTDTQYF. The DNA for the CDR3 is TGTGCCATCAATAGGGGTGAGGGAGGCCTCACAGATACGCAGTATTTT.

This clone was found once. The chain joins TRBV9 to TRBJ2-2, with a tentative D call TRBD1 (5 bases). Trimming removed 2 bases at V and 6 bases at J, with 11 bases between. The CDR3 contains 14 residues. The V gene's germline CDR1 is SGDLS and CDR2 YYNGEE. The CDR3 protein is CASSVTPGSGELFF. DNA for the CDR3: TGTGCCAGCAGCGTTACCCCAGGGTCCGGGGAGCTGTTTTTT.

In nucleotides, the CDR3 is TGTGCCAGCAGCTTGATATGGGGGGCTATTGAAGCTTTCTTT. This encodes CASSLIWGAIEAFF. The chain combines TRBV5-8 with TRBJ1-1; possibly TRBD1 for D (6 bases). The CDR3 consists of 14 residues. CDR1 and CDR2 from the germline V gene are SGHTS and YDEGEE. With 1 base removed from V and 7 bases from J, the gap between germline ends came to 14 bases.

The chain recombines TRBV7-9 with TRBJ2-1; 9 bases align to TRBD1. Germline CDR1 reads SEHNR; CDR2 reads FQNEAQ (reference sequence). The CDR3 runs to 15 residues. Trimming removed 5 bases from V and 7 bases from J; junction bases left unmatched: 9. The DNA of the CDR3 is TGTGCCAGCAGCCTTACCGGGACAGGGTGGAATGAGCAGTTCTTC. Translating gives CASSLTGTGWNEQFF.

The chain's CDR3 is CASSGSFGGDEKLFF. The CDR3 DNA reads as TGTGCCAGCAGCGGTTCCTTTGGGGGAGATGAAAAACTGTTTTTT. J is TRBJ1-4 and V is TRBV9, with D perhaps matching TRBD1 (5 bases). Germline values: CDR1 SGDLS, CDR2 YYNGEE. Deletions cut 3 bases from V and 6 bases from J, with 15 bases between. The CDR3 covers 15 residues.